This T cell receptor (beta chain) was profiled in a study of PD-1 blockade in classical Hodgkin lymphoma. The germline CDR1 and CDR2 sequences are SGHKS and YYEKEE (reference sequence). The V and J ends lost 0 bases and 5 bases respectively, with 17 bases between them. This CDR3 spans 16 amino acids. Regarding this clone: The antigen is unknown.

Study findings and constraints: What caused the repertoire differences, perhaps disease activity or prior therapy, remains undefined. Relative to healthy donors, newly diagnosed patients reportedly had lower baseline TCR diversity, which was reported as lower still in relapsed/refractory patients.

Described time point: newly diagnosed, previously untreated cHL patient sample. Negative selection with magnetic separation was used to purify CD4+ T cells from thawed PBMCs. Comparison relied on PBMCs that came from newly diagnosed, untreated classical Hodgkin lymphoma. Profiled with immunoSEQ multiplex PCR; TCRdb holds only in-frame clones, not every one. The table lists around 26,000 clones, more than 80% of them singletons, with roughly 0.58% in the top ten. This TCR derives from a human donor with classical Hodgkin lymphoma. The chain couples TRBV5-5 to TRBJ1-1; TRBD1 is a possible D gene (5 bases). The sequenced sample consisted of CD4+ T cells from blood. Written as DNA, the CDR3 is TGTGCCAGCAGCTTGGCGGGGTCGGCAGGGACTACTGAAGCTTTCTTT. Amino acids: CASSLAGSAGTTEAFF.